Sequencing of this T cell receptor beta chain was carried out in a study of blood T cells in healthy people across ages. Details on this clonotype: Its antigen is currently unknown.

Study-level results: CMV status of donors was unknown, possibly confounding expanded clonotype changes.

For the second PCR, which ran for about 7 to 11 cycles, a sample-barcoded 5' primer and a J-beta primer mix were used. Via MiXCR, TCRdb re-called the 5' RACE reads, giving one row per CDR3 protein. The sample records 700,000 to 950,000 distinct CDR3 sequences, roughly 64% being singletons. Germline assignment: CDR1 LGHDT and CDR2 YNNKEL (reference sequence). The V end was cut by 1 base, the J end by 0 bases, with 12 bases between. The CDR3 is 16 residues long. The chain couples TRBV3-1 to TRBJ1-1, with a weak D call TRBD1 (5 bases). The TCR was taken from a man between 25 and 39 years old in good health. Material: blood. CDR3 amino acids: CASSQVSGTLNTEAFF. In DNA form, the CDR3 reads TGTGCCAGCAGCCAAGTATCCGGGACGTTGAACACTGAAGCTTTCTTT.